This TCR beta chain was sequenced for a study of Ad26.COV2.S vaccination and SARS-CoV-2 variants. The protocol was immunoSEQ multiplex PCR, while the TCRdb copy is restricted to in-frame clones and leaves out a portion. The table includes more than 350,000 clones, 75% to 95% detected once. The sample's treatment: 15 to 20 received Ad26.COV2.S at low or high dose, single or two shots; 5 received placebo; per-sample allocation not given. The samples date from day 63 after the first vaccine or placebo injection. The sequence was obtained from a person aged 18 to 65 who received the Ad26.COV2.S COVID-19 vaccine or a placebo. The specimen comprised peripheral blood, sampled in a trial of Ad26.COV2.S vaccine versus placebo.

In DNA form, the CDR3 reads TGTGCCAGTAGTGAATCAGGGAATGTATTCCGTGAGCAGTTCTTC. It encodes CASSESGNVFREQFF. V usage is TRBV19 and J usage is TRBJ2-1; tentatively, D is TRBD1 (5 bases). The CDR3 spans 15 residues. In germline, CDR1 is LNHDA, CDR2 SQIVND (reference sequence). With 5 bases removed from V and 9 bases from J, the gap between germline ends came to 20 bases.